The entry below describes one T cell receptor (beta chain). Both TCR beta VDJ combination and CDR3 sequence profiling were carried out. Genomic DNA was the template for this profiling. Using its own MiXCR run on the reads, TCRdb lists one record per CDR3 protein. The table has 150,000 to 200,000 distinct CDR3 sequences, about 64% seen once. Germline V gives CDR1 SGHRS, CDR2 YFSETQ. V dropped 0 bases and J dropped 0 bases, with 9 bases sitting between them. The CDR3 runs 15 residues. These data originate in a study of CD8+CD57+ T cells in acquired aplastic anemia. The source of this sequence is a human donor in good health. The specimen sequenced was sorted CD4+, CD8+, or CD8+CD57+ T cells (not recorded which) from PBMCs. The V and J genes are TRBV5-1 and TRBJ1-1; perhaps TRBD1 as D (5 bases). CDR3 residues: CASSLAVTVNTEAFF. Written as DNA, the CDR3 is TGCGCCAGCAGCTTGGCCGTGACAGTGAACACTGAAGCTTTCTTT.